This T cell receptor beta chain was obtained from a study of cytomegalovirus exposure and HLA in healthy donors. This PCR relied on a set of 60 Vbeta primers and 13 Jbeta primers. Clones were read by immunoSEQ multiplex PCR, and TCRdb kept only the in-frame ones, dropping some. Its listing shows approximately 190,000 clones. Germline CDR1 reads SGDLS; CDR2 reads YYNGEE. The V and J ends lost 2 bases and 2 bases respectively, with 7 bases between them. CDR3 size: 14 residues. The TCR comes from a man aged 25 to 40 in good health and CMV-seronegative. Sequencing used PBMCs. V and J are TRBV9 and TRBJ2-2; possible D gene TRBD2, 5 bases. The CDR3 loop reads CASSVSGNTGELFF. CDR3 DNA: TGTGCCAGCAGCGTCAGCGGTAACACCGGGGAGCTGTTTTTT.